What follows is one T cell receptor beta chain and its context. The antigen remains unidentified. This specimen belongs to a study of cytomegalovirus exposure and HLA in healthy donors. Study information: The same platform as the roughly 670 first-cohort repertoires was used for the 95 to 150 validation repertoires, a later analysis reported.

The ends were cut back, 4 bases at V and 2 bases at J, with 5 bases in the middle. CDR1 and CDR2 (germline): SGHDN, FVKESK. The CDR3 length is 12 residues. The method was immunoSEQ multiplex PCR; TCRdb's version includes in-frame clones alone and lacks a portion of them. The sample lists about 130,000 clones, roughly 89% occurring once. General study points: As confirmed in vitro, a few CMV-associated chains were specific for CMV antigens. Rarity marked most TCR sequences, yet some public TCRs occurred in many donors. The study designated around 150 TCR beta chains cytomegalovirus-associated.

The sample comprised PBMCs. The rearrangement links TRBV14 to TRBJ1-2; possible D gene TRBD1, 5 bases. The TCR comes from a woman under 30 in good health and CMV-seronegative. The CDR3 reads CASSRQNYGYTF. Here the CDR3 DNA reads TGTGCCAGCAGCCGACAGAACTATGGCTACACCTTC.